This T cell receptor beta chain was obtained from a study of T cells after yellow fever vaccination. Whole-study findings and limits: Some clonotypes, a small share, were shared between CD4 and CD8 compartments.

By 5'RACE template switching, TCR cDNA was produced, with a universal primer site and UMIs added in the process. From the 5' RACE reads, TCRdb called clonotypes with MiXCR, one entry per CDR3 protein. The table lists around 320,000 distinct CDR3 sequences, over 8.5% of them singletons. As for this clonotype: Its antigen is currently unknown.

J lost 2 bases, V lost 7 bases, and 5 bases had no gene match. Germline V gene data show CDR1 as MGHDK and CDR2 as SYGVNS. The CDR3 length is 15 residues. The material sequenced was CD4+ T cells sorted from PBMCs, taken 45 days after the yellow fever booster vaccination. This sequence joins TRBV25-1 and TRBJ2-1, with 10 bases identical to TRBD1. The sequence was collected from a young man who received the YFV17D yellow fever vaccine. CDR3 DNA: TGTGCCAGCAACCTTGGACAGGGGGCCTACAATGAGCAGTTCTTC. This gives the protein CASNLGQGAYNEQFF. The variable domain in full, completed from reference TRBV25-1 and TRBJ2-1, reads EADIYQTPRYLVIGTGKKITLECSQTMGHDKMYWYQQDPGMELHLIHYSYGVNSTEKGDLSSESTVSRIRTEHFPLTLESARPSHTSQYLCASNLGQGAYNEQFFGPGTRLTVL.